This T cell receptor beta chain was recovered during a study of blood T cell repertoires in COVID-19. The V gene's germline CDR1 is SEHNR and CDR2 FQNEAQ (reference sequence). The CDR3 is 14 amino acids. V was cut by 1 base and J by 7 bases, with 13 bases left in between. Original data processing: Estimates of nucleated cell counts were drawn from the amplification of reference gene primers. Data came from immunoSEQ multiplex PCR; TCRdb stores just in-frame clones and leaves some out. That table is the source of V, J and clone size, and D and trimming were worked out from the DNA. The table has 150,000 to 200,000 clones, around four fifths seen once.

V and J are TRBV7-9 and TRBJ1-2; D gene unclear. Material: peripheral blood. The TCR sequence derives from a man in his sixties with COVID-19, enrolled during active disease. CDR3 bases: TGTGCCAGCAGCTTAGATATTGCGGGTAGTGGCTACACCTTC. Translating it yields CASSLDIAGSGYTF.